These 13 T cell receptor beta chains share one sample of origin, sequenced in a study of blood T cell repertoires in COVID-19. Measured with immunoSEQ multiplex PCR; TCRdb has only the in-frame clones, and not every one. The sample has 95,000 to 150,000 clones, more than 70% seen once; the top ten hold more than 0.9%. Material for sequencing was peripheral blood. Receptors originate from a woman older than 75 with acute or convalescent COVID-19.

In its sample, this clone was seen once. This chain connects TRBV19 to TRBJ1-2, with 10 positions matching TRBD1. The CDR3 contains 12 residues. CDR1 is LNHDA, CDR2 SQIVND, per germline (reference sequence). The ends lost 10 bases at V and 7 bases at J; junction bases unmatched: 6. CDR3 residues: CATDRGLGGYTF. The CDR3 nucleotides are TGTGCCACCGACAGGGGGCTCGGTGGCTACACCTTC.

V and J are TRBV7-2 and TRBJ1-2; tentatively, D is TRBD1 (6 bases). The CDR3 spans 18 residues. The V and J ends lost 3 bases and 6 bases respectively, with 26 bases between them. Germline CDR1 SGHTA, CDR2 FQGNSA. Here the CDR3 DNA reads TGTGCCAGCAGCTTGAGGTTCGGGGGGCTAGGGAATAAAGATGGCTACACCTTC. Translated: CASSLRFGGLGNKDGYTF.

CDR3 DNA sequence: TGTGCCAGCTCACCAAGCGGGACAGGTGAAGCTTTCTTT. Translated: CASSPSGTGEAFF. The chain has TRBV18 and TRBJ1-1, with 8 bases that match TRBD1. Germline V gives CDR1 KGHSH, CDR2 LQKENI. With 2 bases clipped from V and 7 bases from J, the junction kept 3 bases outside the gene matches. The CDR3 contains 13 residues.

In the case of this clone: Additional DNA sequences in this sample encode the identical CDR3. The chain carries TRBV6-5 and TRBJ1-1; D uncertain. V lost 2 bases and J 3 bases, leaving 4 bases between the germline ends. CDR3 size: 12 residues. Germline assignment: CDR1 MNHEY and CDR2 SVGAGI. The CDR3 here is CASSYRDTEAFF. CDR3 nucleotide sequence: TGTGCCAGCAGTTACCGGGACACTGAAGCTTTCTTT.

This CDR3 reads CASSPFRYGYTF. The CDR3 coding sequence is TGTGCCAGCAGCCCCTTCCGCTATGGCTACACCTTC. The chain is built from TRBV7-8 and TRBJ1-2; D is ambiguous. The V and J ends lost 5 bases and 4 bases respectively, with 8 bases between them. This CDR3 is built from 12 residues. Germline-derived CDR1 and CDR2 are SGHVS and FQNEAQ. Using reference TRBV7-8 and TRBJ1-2 for the parts outside the CDR3, the full variable domain is GAGVSQSPRYKVAKRGQDVALRCDPISGHVSLFWYQQALGQGPEFLTYFQNEAQLDKSGLPSDRFFAERPEGSVSTLKIQRTQQEDSAVYLCASSPFRYGYTFGSGTRLTVV.

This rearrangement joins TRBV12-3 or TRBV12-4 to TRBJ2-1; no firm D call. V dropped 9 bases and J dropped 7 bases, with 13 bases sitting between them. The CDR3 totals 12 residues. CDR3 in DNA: TGTGCCAGTCGGAGAGGAAATAATGAGCAGTTCTTC. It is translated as CASRRGNNEQFF.

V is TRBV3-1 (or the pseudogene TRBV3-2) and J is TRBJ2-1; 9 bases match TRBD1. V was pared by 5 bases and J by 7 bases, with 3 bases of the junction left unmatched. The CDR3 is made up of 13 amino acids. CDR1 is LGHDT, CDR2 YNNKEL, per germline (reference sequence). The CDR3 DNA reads TGTGCCAGCAGCTCCGGGACAGGGAATGAGCAGTTCTTC. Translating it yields CASSSGTGNEQFF.

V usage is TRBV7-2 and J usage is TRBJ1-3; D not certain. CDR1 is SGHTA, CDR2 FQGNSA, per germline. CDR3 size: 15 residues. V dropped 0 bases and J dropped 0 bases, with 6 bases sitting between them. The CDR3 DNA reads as TGTGCCAGCAGCTTAGCCCACAACTCTGGAAACACCATATATTTT. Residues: CASSLAHNSGNTIYF. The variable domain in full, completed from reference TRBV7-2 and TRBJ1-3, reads GAGVSQSPSNKVTEKGKDVELRCDPISGHTALYWYRQSLGQGLEFLIYFQGNSAPDKSGLPSDRFSAERTGGSVSTLTIQRTQQEDSAVYLCASSLAHNSGNTIYFGEGSWLTVV.

In DNA, the CDR3 is TGCGCCAGCAGCCAAGGGGCAGTGACCCGCTCCTACAATGAGCAGTTCTTC. Its protein is CASSQGAVTRSYNEQFF. The V and J genes are TRBV4-3 and TRBJ2-1; no firm D call. This CDR3 contains 17 residues. CDR1 is LGHNA and CDR2 is YSLEER in the germline V gene. V lost 1 base and J lost 0, with 13 bases in between.

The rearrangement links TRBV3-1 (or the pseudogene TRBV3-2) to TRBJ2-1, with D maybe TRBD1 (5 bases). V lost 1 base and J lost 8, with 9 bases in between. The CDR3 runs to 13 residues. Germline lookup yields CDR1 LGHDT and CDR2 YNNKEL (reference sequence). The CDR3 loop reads CASSQVRGDEQFF. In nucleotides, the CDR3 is TGTGCCAGCAGCCAAGTAAGGGGCGATGAGCAGTTCTTC.

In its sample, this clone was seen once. The CDR3 DNA reads TGTGCCAGCAGCGTAGCAGGGGTCAACACCGGGGAGCTGTTTTTT. Translation: CASSVAGVNTGELFF. The rearrangement joins TRBV9 to TRBJ2-2, with D possibly TRBD1 on 6 matching bases. Germline CDR1 reads SGDLS; CDR2 reads YYNGEE. V lost 0 bases to trimming and J lost 2 bases, with 8 bases between them. The CDR3 loop spans 15 amino acids.

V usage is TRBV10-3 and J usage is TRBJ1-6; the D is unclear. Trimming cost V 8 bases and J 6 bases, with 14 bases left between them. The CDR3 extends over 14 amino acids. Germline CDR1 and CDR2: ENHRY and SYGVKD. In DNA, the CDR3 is TGTGCCATCCGCCCGGAGGGCGTTAATTCACCCCTCCACTTT. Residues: CAIRPEGVNSPLHF.

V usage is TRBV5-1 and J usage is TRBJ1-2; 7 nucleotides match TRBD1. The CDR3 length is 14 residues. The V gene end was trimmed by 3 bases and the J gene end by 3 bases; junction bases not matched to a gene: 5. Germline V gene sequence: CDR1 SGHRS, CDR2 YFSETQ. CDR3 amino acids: CASSWGRGDYGYTF. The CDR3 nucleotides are TGCGCCAGCAGCTGGGGCAGGGGGGACTATGGCTACACCTTC.